The sequence of this TCR beta chain was determined in a study of blood T cell repertoires in COVID-19. TCRdb's table, derived via immunoSEQ multiplex PCR, lists solely in-frame clones and lacks some. The sample has under 250,000 clones, around 91% seen once. The CDR3 is made up of 15 amino acids. J lost 6 bases, V lost 5 bases, and 7 bases had no gene match. Germline lookup yields CDR1 SGHVS and CDR2 FQNEAQ. The sample was PBMCs or T cells enriched from blood (not recorded which). This chain links TRBV7-8 with TRBJ2-2, with 9 bases that match TRBD1. The sequence came from a woman under 30 in a cohort exposed to, infected with or recovered from COVID-19 (not recorded which). As DNA, the CDR3 is TGTGCCAGCAGCCCCCGGGACAGGGCCTCCGGGGAGCTGTTTTTT. It encodes CASSPRDRASGELFF.